This T cell receptor beta chain was documented in a study of patients and donors after allogeneic stem cell transplantation. MiXCR was run by TCRdb on the RT-PCR reads, yielding one entry per CDR3 protein. Of over 150,000 distinct CDR3 sequences listed, less than 45% are singletons. V lost 6 bases, J lost 9 bases, and 13 bases stayed unmatched. The CDR3 is 15 amino acids. Germline-derived CDR1 and CDR2 are DFQATT and SNEGSKA (reference sequence). The specimen sequenced was blood, either unsorted or a sorted T cell fraction (not recorded which). V usage is TRBV20-1 and J usage is TRBJ2-2; 10 bases agree with TRBD2. The receptor comes from a human donor who was either an allogeneic HSCT recipient or a stem cell or donor lymphocyte infusion donor (not recorded which). It is not recorded whose cells these are; they may come from a transplant donor. The CDR3 DNA reads as TGCAGTGCAAACGCTCTCCTAGCGGGAGTAAGGGAGCTGTTTTTT. Translated, it gives CSANALLAGVRELFF.